This T cell receptor (beta chain) originates from a study of cytomegalovirus exposure and HLA in healthy donors. Study summary: As released early, the data held roughly 85 million unique TCRs from HLA-typed donors. Overall study results and limits: Analyses of presence and absence presupposed an approximately uniform sequencing depth across donors. A later analysis reportedly identified an Asian-associated ancestry cluster as carrying fewer N-insertions than the roughly 670-donor mean.

PCR employed 60 Vbeta and 13 Jbeta primers. Profiling relied on immunoSEQ multiplex PCR, and the TCRdb table lists in-frame clones only, not all of them. The data show tens of thousands of clones, just under 80% seen once. Of note for this clone: Its antigen is unidentified.

The V gene's germline CDR1 is MDHEN and CDR2 SYDVKM. Losses at the gene ends were 5 bases for V and 1 base for J; bases not matched to a gene: 4. The CDR3 spans 16 residues. Sequenced: PBMCs. The rearrangement links TRBV28 to TRBJ2-3, with 12 bases matching TRBD2. The clonotype was recovered from a man aged 30-40 years in good health and CMV-seronegative. CDR3 coding DNA: TGTGCCAGCAGTCGCTCTAGCGGGGGGGGCACAGATACGCAGTATTTT. Its translation is CASSRSSGGGTDTQYF.